These T cell receptor beta chains were read from a single sample in a study of CD8+ T cells in alopecia areata. Produced via immunoSEQ multiplex PCR; TCRdb's table is partial and in-frame only. The data show 190,000 or so clones, with around 58% seen just once and roughly 12% held by the top ten. The specimen was CD8+ T cells sorted from blood, collected at week 24, from a patient treated with tofacitinib. Source of these receptors: a human donor with alopecia areata. Each CDR3 is given with its conserved first and last residue. The D gene is left open where the match is weak. Size is omitted from some rows. Given values are once, few, many or a class for expanded clones.

D,size,J,V,DNA,CDR3
.,many,TRBJ2-6,TRBV30,TGTGCCTGTGGACCAGCGGAGGTCTCTGGGGCCAACGTCCTGACTTTC,CACGPAEVSGANVLTF
.,.,TRBJ1-1,TRBV2,TGTGCCAGCAGAGCGGACGTGAGTGGAAGGAACACTGAAGCTTTCTTT,CASRADVSGRNTEAFF
.,.,TRBJ1-2,TRBV29-1,TGCAGCGTCGCCTCACAGGGATCGGTAGTTGACTATGGCTACACCTTC,CSVASQGSVVDYGYTF
.,.,TRBJ2-3,TRBV6-5,TGTGCCAGCAGTTACGGTGGCCTAGCGCACACAGATACGCAGTATTTT,CASSYGGLAHTDTQYF
.,.,TRBJ2-5,TRBV7-9,TGTGCCAGCAGGGTTACACGGGGCCTCCAAGAGACCCAGTACTTC,CASRVTRGLQETQYF
.,few,TRBJ2-1,TRBV6-6,TGTGCCAGCAGTAAGGACCGCTCCTACAATGAGCAGTTCTTC,CASSKDRSYNEQFF
.,.,TRBJ2-5,TRBV11-2,TGTGCCAGCAGCTTAGGAGGGCAAGAGACCCAGTACTTC,CASSLGGQETQYF
.,.,TRBJ2-1,TRBV4-1,TGCGCCAGCAGCCAAGTCACAGGGAAAAATGAGCAGTTCTTC,CASSQVTGKNEQFF
.,few,TRBJ2-1,TRBV30,TGTGCCTGGAGTCTATCTAGGAACAATGAGCAGTTCTTC,CAWSLSRNNEQFF
.,.,TRBJ2-5,TRBV18,TGTGCCAGCTCACCACGGTTGGTTCAAGAGACCCAGTACTTC,CASSPRLVQETQYF
.,.,TRBJ1-1,TRBV5-6,TGTGCCAGCAGCTTGGGACGGAACCCTTATGGGGTCTTT,CASSLGRNPYGVF
.,.,TRBJ2-7,TRBV15,TGTGCCACCAGCAGTGCTGGAGATAGATACGAGCAGTACTTC,CATSSAGDRYEQYF
.,few,TRBJ2-3,TRBV9,TGTGCCAGCAGCCCCCCCACAGATACGCAGTATTTT,CASSPPTDTQYF
TRBD1,few,TRBJ1-2,TRBV5-1,TGCGCCAGCAGCTCAGGCAGGGGGCGTGATAACTATGGCTACACCTTC,CASSSGRGRDNYGYTF
.,few,TRBJ1-5,TRBV29-1,TGCACCTCTGGCAATCAGCCCCAGCATTTT,CTSGNQPQHF
.,.,TRBJ1-1,TRBV15,TGTGCCACCAGCAGAGAAGACAGCACTGAAGCTTTCTTT,CATSREDSTEAFF
TRBD1,.,TRBJ2-7,TRBV5-6,TGTGCCAGCCAACAGGGGGCGGTCTACGAGCAGTACTTC,CASQQGAVYEQYF
.,once,TRBJ1-1,TRBV27,TGTGCCAGCAGTACTTACCTTCACACTGAAGCTTTCTTT,CASSTYLHTEAFF
.,few,TRBJ1-5,TRBV27,TGTGCCAGCAGACAGGGAGAGGCCAATCAGCCCCAGCATTTT,CASRQGEANQPQHF
.,few,TRBJ2-7,TRBV5-6,TGTGCCAGCAGCGGGACCGACAGACACCCCGCCTACGAGCAGTACTTC,CASSGTDRHPAYEQYF
TRBD1,.,TRBJ2-7,TRBV6-5,TGTGCCAGCAGTTACCCAACAGGGGACAGCTCCTACGAGCAGTACTTC,CASSYPTGDSSYEQYF
.,.,TRBJ2-1,TRBV18,TGTGCCAGCTCACCACCGTGGGTGATCCGTGAGCAGTTCTTC,CASSPPWVIREQFF
.,.,TRBJ1-5,TRBV6-1,TGTGCCACCCACGGGGGTTTTCGCAATCAGCCCCAGCATTTT,CATHGGFRNQPQHF
TRBD1,.,TRBJ2-5,TRBV18,TGTGCCAGCTCACCACGGACAGGGGGCGTCAGAGGTGGAGAGACCCAGTACTTC,CASSPRTGGVRGGETQYF
.,.,TRBJ2-5,TRBV6-5,TGTGCCAGCAGTTCGGCTAGCGCCAGTTACCAAGAGACCCAGTACTTC,CASSSASASYQETQYF
.,few,TRBJ2-7,TRBV7-9,TGTGCCAGCGGGGGGCCCAGCTCCTACGAGCAGTACTTC,CASGGPSSYEQYF
TRBD2,.,TRBJ2-3,TRBV29-1,TGCAGCGTCCGGATCGGGCGGGGGGGATTAACAGATATGCAGTATTTT,CSVRIGRGGLTDMQYF
.,few,TRBJ2-7,TRBV5-1,TGCGCCAGCAGCCCTAGGACACAACCTGACTACGAGCAGTACTTC,CASSPRTQPDYEQYF
.,few,TRBJ2-4,TRBV11-2,TGTGCCAGCAGCTTAGGAGACGGGGGTTGGGCCAAAAACATTCAGTACTTC,CASSLGDGGWAKNIQYF
.,.,TRBJ1-2,TRBV10-3,TGTGCCATCACCGAAAGCGGGGATGGGAGCCGAGGCTATGGCTACACCTTC,CAITESGDGSRGYGYTF
TRBD1,.,TRBJ2-5,TRBV19,TGTGCCACCGTGACGTGGGACAGGGGCCAAGAGACCCAGTACTTC,CATVTWDRGQETQYF
TRBD2,.,TRBJ2-1,TRBV9,TGTGCCAGCAGCGGTCTAGCGGGGGGGATCTCCTACAATGAGCAGTTCTTC,CASSGLAGGISYNEQFF
TRBD1,.,TRBJ2-2,TRBV5-6,TGTGCCAGCAGCCCGGGACAGCTGAACACCGGGGAGCTGTTTTTT,CASSPGQLNTGELFF
TRBD2,few,TRBJ2-1,TRBV18,TGTGCCAGCTCCCCCAGTAGCGGGGGCAATGAGCAGTTCTTC,CASSPSSGGNEQFF
.,few,TRBJ1-6,TRBV7-9,TGTGCCAGCAGCTTGGGCAGTTCACCCCTCCACTTT,CASSLGSSPLHF
.,.,TRBJ2-7,TRBV27,TGTGCCAGCAGTTTCGGGGGAGGATTCTCCTACGAGCAGTACTTC,CASSFGGGFSYEQYF
.,few,TRBJ2-7,TRBV5-1,TGCGCCAGCAGCCCGGAGGGCGTGGGGGAGCAGTACTTC,CASSPEGVGEQYF
.,.,TRBJ2-3,TRBV5-1,TGCGCCAGCAGCGGGTTAAGTGGAGGAGATACGCAGTATTTT,CASSGLSGGDTQYF
.,.,TRBJ1-6,TRBV21-1,TGTGCCAGCAGCAAAAAATACAGGGTGCGCAATTCACCCCTCCACTTT,CASSKKYRVRNSPLHF
.,.,TRBJ1-3,TRBV4-1,TGCGCCAGCAGCCAAGAGTCCCGACAGGAGGACACCATATATTTT,CASSQESRQEDTIYF
.,.,TRBJ1-2,TRBV7-9,TGTGCCAGCAGCGCGTTGCCAGACTTACCACCCTACTATGGCTACACCTTC,CASSALPDLPPYYGYTF